This T cell receptor (beta chain) is drawn from a study of blood T cells in healthy people across ages. There were healthy Caucasian individuals from Russia, aged about 6 to 100, serving as donors. A second PCR of roughly 7 to 11 cycles used a sample-barcoded 5' primer and a J-beta primer mix. TCRdb recomputed calls from the 5' RACE reads with MiXCR, one row per CDR3 protein. The data contain hundreds of thousands of distinct CDR3 sequences, under 45% of them singletons. Note on this clonotype: The antigen remains unidentified.

Between the trimmed V and J ends, which lost 6 bases and 7 bases, there was a span of 10 bases. Germline lookup yields CDR1 DFQATT and CDR2 SNEGSKA (reference sequence). CDR3 size: 11 residues. General study results and limits: The lack of PBMC sorting stopped any conclusive naive versus antigen-experienced comparison.

The sequence derives from a man aged 55-75 years in good health. Source material: blood. The V gene is TRBV20-1, the J gene TRBJ1-5, with D unresolved. CDR3 loop: CSARGAQPQHF. CDR3 nucleotide sequence: TGCAGTGCCCGGGGTGCGCAGCCCCAGCATTTT.